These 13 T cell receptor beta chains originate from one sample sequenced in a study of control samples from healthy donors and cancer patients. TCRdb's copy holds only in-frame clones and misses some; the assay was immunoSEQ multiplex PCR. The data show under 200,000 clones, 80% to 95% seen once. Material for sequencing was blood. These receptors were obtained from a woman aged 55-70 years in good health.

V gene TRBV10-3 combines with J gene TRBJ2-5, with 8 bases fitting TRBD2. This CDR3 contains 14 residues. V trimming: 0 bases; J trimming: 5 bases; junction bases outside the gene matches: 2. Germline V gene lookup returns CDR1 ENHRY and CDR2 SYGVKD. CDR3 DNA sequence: TGTGCCATCAGTGAGTCGGGACTAGTTGAGACCCAGTACTTC. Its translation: CAISESGLVETQYF.

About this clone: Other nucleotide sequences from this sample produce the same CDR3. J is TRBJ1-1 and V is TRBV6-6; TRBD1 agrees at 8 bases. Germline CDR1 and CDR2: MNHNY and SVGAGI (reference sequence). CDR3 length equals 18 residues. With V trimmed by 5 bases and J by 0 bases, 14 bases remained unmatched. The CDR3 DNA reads TGTGCCAGCAGTCTCCAACGGCCCAGGGGGCTATTGAACACTGAAGCTTTCTTT. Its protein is CASSLQRPRGLLNTEAFF.

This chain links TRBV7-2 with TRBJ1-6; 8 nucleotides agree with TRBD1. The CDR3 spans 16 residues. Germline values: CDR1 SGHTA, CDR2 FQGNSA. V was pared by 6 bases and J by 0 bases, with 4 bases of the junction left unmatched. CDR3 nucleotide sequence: TGTGCCAGCAGTCGGGACAGGAGCTCCTATAATTCACCCCTCCACTTT. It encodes CASSRDRSSYNSPLHF.

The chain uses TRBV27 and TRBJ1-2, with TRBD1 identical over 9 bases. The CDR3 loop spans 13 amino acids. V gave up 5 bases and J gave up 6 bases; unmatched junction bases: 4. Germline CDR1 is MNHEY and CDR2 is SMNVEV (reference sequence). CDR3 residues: CASSRDRGDGYTF. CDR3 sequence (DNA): TGTGCCAGCAGTCGCGACAGGGGGGATGGCTACACCTTC.

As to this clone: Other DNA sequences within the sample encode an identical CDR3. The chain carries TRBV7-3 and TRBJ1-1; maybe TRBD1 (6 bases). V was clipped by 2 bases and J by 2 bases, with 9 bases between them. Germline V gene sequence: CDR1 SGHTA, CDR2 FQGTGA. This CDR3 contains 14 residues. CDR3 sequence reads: CASSLQGPNTEAFF. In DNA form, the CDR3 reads TGTGCCAGCAGCTTACAGGGGCCAAACACTGAAGCTTTCTTT.

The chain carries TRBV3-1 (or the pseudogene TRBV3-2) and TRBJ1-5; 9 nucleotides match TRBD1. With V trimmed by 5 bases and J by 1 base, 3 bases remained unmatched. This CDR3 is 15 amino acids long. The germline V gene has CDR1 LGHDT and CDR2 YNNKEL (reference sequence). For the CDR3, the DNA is TGTGCCAGCAGCTGGGGACAGGGAAGCAATCAGCCCCAGCATTTT. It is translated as CASSWGQGSNQPQHF.

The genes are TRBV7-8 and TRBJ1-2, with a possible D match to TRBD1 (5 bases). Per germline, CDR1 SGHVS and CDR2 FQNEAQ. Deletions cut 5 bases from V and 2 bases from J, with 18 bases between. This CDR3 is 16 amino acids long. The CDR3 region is CASSRSRNQGNYGYTF. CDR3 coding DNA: TGTGCCAGCAGCCGATCCCGAAATCAGGGAAACTATGGCTACACCTTC.

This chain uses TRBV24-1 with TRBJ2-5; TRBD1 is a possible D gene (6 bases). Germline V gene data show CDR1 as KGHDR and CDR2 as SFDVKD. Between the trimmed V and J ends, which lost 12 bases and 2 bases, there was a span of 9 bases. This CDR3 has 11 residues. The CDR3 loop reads CAVGTQETQYF. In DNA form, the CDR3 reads TGTGCCGTCGGGACACAAGAGACCCAGTACTTC.

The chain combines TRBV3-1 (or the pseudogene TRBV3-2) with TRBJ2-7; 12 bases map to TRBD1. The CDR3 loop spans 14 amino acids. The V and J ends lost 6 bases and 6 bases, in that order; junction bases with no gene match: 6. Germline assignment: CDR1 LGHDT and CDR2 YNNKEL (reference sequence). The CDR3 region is CASRYGTGGGEQYF. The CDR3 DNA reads TGTGCCAGCAGATACGGGACAGGGGGCGGCGAGCAGTACTTC.

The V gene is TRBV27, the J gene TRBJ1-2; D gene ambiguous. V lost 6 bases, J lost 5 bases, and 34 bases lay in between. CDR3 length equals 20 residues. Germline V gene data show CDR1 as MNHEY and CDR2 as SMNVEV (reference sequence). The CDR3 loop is CASSPIMFRDVNLWSYGYTF. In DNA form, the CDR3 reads TGTGCCAGCAGCCCAATAATGTTCAGAGATGTGAATTTATGGTCTTATGGCTACACCTTC.

The chain's CDR3 is CASSIAWRLTGGNEKLFF. CDR3 nucleotide sequence: TGTGCCAGTAGTATAGCTTGGCGTCTGACAGGGGGCAACGAAAAACTGTTTTTT. The genes are TRBV19 and TRBJ1-4, with TRBD1 matching 10 bases. Germline V gene lookup returns CDR1 LNHDA and CDR2 SQIVND (reference sequence). The V segment lost 1 base and the J segment 8 bases; nucleotides outside the gene matches: 13. CDR3 length equals 18 residues.

CDR3: CASSQRERTVTDTQYF. DNA for the CDR3: TGCGCCAGCAGCCAACGAGAGCGGACAGTCACAGATACGCAGTATTTT. J is TRBJ2-3 and V is TRBV4-1; tentative D call: TRBD1 (6 bases). Trimming took off 2 bases at V and 2 bases at J, with 14 bases between the two ends. CDR3 length: 16 amino acids. CDR1 is MGHRA and CDR2 is YSYEKL in the germline V gene.

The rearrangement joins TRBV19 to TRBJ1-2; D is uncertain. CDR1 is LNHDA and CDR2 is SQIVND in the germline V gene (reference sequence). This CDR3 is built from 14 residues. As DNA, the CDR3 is TGTGCGGCCGGGCAGTTCCTCTCTAACTATGGCTACACCTTC. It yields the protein CAAGQFLSNYGYTF.